These T cell receptor beta chains were read from a single sample in a study of blood T cell repertoires in COVID-19. TCRdb keeps only in-frame clones here, not all; method: immunoSEQ multiplex PCR. This table holds 300,000 to 450,000 clones, roughly 90% found once. The sample was peripheral blood. Receptors originate from a woman in her 30s with COVID-19, enrolled during active disease. Both conserved end residues are part of each CDR3. A D gene is named only where the DNA matches it firmly. Some rows mark clone size as missing; the rest say once, few, many or name a class of expanded clone.

abundance: once
j_gene: TRBJ1-3
v_gene: TRBV11-3
d_gene: NA
CDR3aa: CASSQEQGPLGNTIYF
CDR3nt: TGTGCCAGCAGCCAGGAACAGGGCCCGTTGGGAAACACCATATATTTT

abundance: NA
j_gene: TRBJ1-1
v_gene: TRBV9
d_gene: TRBD1
CDR3aa: CASSVGVIGGTAEAFF
CDR3nt: TGTGCCAGCAGCGTAGGGGTCATTGGCGGGACAGCTGAAGCTTTCTTT

abundance: NA
j_gene: TRBJ1-1
v_gene: TRBV7-9
d_gene: NA
CDR3aa: CASSLRPGETGAFF
CDR3nt: TGTGCCAGCAGCCTTAGGCCGGGAGAGACGGGAGCTTTCTTT

abundance: NA
j_gene: TRBJ2-1
v_gene: TRBV5-7
d_gene: TRBD2
CDR3aa: CASGLAAQNYNEQFF
CDR3nt: TGTGCCAGCGGACTAGCGGCGCAAAACTACAATGAGCAGTTCTTC

abundance: NA
j_gene: TRBJ2-4
v_gene: TRBV9
d_gene: NA
CDR3aa: CASSPLASGAKNIQYF
CDR3nt: TGTGCCAGCAGCCCCCTGGCGTCGGGGGCCAAAAACATTCAGTACTTC

abundance: NA
j_gene: TRBJ2-1
v_gene: TRBV4-1
d_gene: NA
CDR3aa: CASSHRADSYNEQFF
CDR3nt: TGCGCCAGCAGCCACAGAGCGGACTCCTACAATGAGCAGTTCTTC

abundance: NA
j_gene: TRBJ1-1
v_gene: TRBV3-1/TRBV3-2
d_gene: NA
CDR3aa: CASSQGGGNTEAFF
CDR3nt: TGTGCCAGCAGCCAAGGGGGGGGGAACACTGAAGCTTTCTTT

abundance: NA
j_gene: TRBJ1-5
v_gene: TRBV6-5
d_gene: NA
CDR3aa: CASSYSGGQGNQPQHF
CDR3nt: TGTGCCAGCAGTTACTCCGGGGGGCAGGGCAATCAGCCCCAGCATTTT

abundance: few
j_gene: TRBJ1-5
v_gene: TRBV4-2
d_gene: NA
CDR3aa: CASSLQTGVGNQPQHF
CDR3nt: TGTGCCAGCAGTCTCCAGACAGGAGTGGGCAATCAGCCCCAGCATTTT

abundance: NA
j_gene: TRBJ2-3
v_gene: TRBV9
d_gene: TRBD2
CDR3aa: CASSVSGNADTQYF
CDR3nt: TGTGCCAGCAGCGTTAGCGGGAATGCAGATACGCAGTATTTT

abundance: NA
j_gene: TRBJ2-1
v_gene: TRBV11-3
d_gene: NA
CDR3aa: CASSPGVTKDNEQFF
CDR3nt: TGTGCCAGCAGTCCCGGGGTGACAAAAGACAATGAGCAGTTCTTC

abundance: few
j_gene: TRBJ1-2
v_gene: TRBV7-9
d_gene: NA
CDR3aa: CASSSDYGYTF
CDR3nt: TGTGCCAGCAGCTCGGACTATGGCTACACCTTC

abundance: NA
j_gene: TRBJ1-1
v_gene: TRBV9
d_gene: TRBD1
CDR3aa: CASSAPSGGQGFNTEAFF
CDR3nt: TGTGCCAGCAGCGCCCCATCAGGGGGACAGGGGTTTAACACTGAAGCTTTCTTT

abundance: NA
j_gene: TRBJ2-1
v_gene: TRBV15
d_gene: TRBD1
CDR3aa: CATSVKRGQGVSYNEQFF
CDR3nt: TGTGCCACCAGCGTAAAACGAGGACAGGGGGTCTCCTACAATGAGCAGTTCTTC

abundance: NA
j_gene: TRBJ1-2
v_gene: TRBV28
d_gene: NA
CDR3aa: CASSPPGGRGYTF
CDR3nt: TGTGCCAGCAGTCCTCCCGGGGGGCGGGGCTACACCTTC

abundance: NA
j_gene: TRBJ1-3
v_gene: TRBV4-3
d_gene: TRBD1
CDR3aa: CASSQADRGLGAGNTIYF
CDR3nt: TGCGCCAGCAGCCAAGCAGACAGGGGGCTAGGTGCTGGAAACACCATATATTTT

abundance: NA
j_gene: TRBJ1-6
v_gene: TRBV7-2
d_gene: NA
CDR3aa: CASSLGQPNSPLHF
CDR3nt: TGTGCCAGCAGCCTAGGACAGCCAAACTCACCCCTCCACTTT

abundance: NA
j_gene: TRBJ2-2
v_gene: TRBV2
d_gene: TRBD2
CDR3aa: CASSARGLAGLDTGELFF
CDR3nt: TGTGCCAGCAGTGCGCGAGGGCTAGCGGGACTAGACACCGGGGAGCTGTTTTTT

abundance: NA
j_gene: TRBJ1-6
v_gene: TRBV10-1
d_gene: TRBD1
CDR3aa: CASSAGTGNSPLHF
CDR3nt: TGCGCCAGCAGCGCCGGGACAGGGAATTCACCCCTCCACTTT

abundance: NA
j_gene: TRBJ1-2
v_gene: TRBV19
d_gene: NA
CDR3aa: CASSIDSRRGGNDGYTF
CDR3nt: TGTGCCAGTAGTATAGATTCCCGTAGGGGCGGAAACGATGGCTACACCTTC

abundance: NA
j_gene: TRBJ1-1
v_gene: TRBV6-2/TRBV6-3
d_gene: TRBD1
CDR3aa: CASSSLDRGENTEAFF
CDR3nt: TGTGCCAGCAGTTCACTAGACAGGGGCGAGAACACTGAAGCTTTCTTT

abundance: NA
j_gene: TRBJ2-1
v_gene: TRBV7-8
d_gene: NA
CDR3aa: CASSLARYNEQFF
CDR3nt: TGTGCCAGCAGCTTAGCGAGGTACAATGAGCAGTTCTTC